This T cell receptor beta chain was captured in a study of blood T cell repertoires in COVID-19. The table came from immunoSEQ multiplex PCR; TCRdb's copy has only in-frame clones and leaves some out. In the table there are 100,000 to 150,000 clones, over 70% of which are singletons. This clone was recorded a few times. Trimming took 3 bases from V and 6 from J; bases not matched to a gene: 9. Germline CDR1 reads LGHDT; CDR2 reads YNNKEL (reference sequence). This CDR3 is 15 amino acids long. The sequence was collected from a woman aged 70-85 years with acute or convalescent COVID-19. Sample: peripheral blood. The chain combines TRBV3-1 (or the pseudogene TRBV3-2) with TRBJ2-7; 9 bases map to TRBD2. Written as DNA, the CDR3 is TGTGCCAGCAGCCAGGGCCTAGCGGGGTGGGTCGAGCAGTACTTC. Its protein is CASSQGLAGWVEQYF.